This T cell receptor (beta chain) stems from a study of Graves' ophthalmopathy and Graves' hyperthyroidism. This clonotype was counted only a few times. Its target is not known. CDR3 regions of TCR beta were amplified from RNA transcripts. RT-PCR with HTBI primers came first, then second-round multiplex PCR. Each CDR3 protein is one row after TCRdb ran MiXCR on the multiplex PCR reads. The sample comprises roughly 350,000 distinct CDR3 sequences, about 18% of which are singletons, and 2.4% rests with the top ten. Newly diagnosed, the hyperthyroidism patients had under 2 months' duration and were aged 18 to 65. Clinical symptoms, serum thyroxine, TRAb, thyroid ultrasound and orbital computed tomography were relied on for diagnosis. The CDR3 extends over 15 amino acids. Germline V gene sequence: CDR1 MGHRA, CDR2 YSYEKL. Trimming took 0 bases from V and 1 from J, leaving 10 bases between them. Study results and caveats: A majority of expanded thyroid clonotypes exceeding 0.001 frequency were likewise present in blood.

The clonotype originates from an adult woman with stable Graves' hyperthyroidism. The chain couples TRBV4-1 to TRBJ2-7, with D perhaps TRBD1 (6 bases). The specimen was peripheral blood. The CDR3 is CASSQDNRESYEQYF. CDR3 coding DNA: TGCGCCAGCAGCCAAGATAACAGGGAATCCTACGAGCAGTACTTC.